The clone carrying this T cell receptor (beta chain) occurred a few times. For TCR beta, libraries came from iRepertoire HTBI primers and Arm-PCR of CDR3 regions. MiXCR, run by TCRdb on the multiplex PCR reads, gives a single entry per CDR3 protein. The table shows approximately 350,000 distinct CDR3 sequences, with approximately 12% occurring only once. Trimming cost V 5 bases and J 3 bases, with 17 bases left between them. In germline, CDR1 is SEHNR, CDR2 FQNEAQ (reference sequence). There are 16 residues in the CDR3. The data were taken from a study of regulatory T cells in long-lasting Graves disease. This sample's time point: newly diagnosed GD, antithyroid drugs for less than 3 months. PBMC-derived RNA was used for the TCR library. Nine milliliters of peripheral blood were taken and placed in EDTA tubes. These data were likewise used in another study, on T cells in Graves' hyperthyroidism and ophthalmopathy. According to that study: The TCR CDR3 first-round RT-PCR relied on the HTBI primer set.

Sequences were derived from peripheral blood mononuclear cells (PBMCs), sampled at new diagnosis, from a patient treated with antithyroid drugs. The V call is TRBV7-9, the J call TRBJ2-1, with D perhaps matching TRBD1 or TRBD2 (5 bases each). The receptor's source is a young woman with Graves disease. CDR3 sequence reads: CASSRRNLRGYNEQFF. DNA of the CDR3: TGTGCCAGCAGCCGGAGGAATTTGAGGGGCTACAATGAGCAGTTCTTC.